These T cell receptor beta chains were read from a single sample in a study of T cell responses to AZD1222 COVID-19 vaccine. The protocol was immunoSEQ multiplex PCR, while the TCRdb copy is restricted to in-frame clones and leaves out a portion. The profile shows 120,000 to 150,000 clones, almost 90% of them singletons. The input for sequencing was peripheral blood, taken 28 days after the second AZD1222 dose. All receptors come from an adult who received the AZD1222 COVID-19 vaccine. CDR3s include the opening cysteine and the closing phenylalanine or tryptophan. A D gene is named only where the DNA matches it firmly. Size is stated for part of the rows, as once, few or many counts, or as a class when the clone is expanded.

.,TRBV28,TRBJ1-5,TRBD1,CASSTDRKAINQPQHF,TGTGCCAGCAGCACGGACAGGAAGGCTATCAATCAGCCCCAGCATTTT
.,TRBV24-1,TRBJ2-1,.,CATSRRDANYNEQFF,TGTGCCACCAGCCGGAGGGACGCCAACTACAATGAGCAGTTCTTC
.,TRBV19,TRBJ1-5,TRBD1,CASSGGTGRNQPQHF,TGTGCCAGTAGCGGTGGGACAGGGAGAAATCAGCCCCAGCATTTT
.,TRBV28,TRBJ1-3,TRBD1,CASRWGTEVYSGNTIYF,TGTGCCAGCAGGTGGGGGACAGAAGTTTACTCTGGAAACACCATATATTTT
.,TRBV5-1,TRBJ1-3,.,CASSITTQDVFSGNTIYF,TGCGCCAGCAGCATTACTACTCAGGACGTTTTTTCTGGAAACACCATATATTTT
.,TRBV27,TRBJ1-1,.,CASSFQGREAFF,TGTGCCAGCAGTTTTCAGGGAAGAGAAGCTTTCTTT
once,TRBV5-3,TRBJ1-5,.,CARSSRPGPRSILNQPQHF,TGTGCCAGAAGCTCTCGACCGGGACCAAGATCCATACTCAATCAGCCCCAGCATTTT
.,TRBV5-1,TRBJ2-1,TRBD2,CASSPQPGGGEQFF,TGCGCCAGCAGCCCCCAACCGGGAGGAGGTGAGCAGTTCTTC
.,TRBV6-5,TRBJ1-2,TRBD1,CASRDTGGSDGYTF,TGTGCCAGCAGGGACACAGGGGGCAGTGATGGCTACACCTTC
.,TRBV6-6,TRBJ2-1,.,CASSPGTGYNEQFF,TGTGCCAGCAGTCCGGGTACGGGGTACAATGAGCAGTTCTTC
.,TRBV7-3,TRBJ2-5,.,CASAAGPEKETQYF,TGTGCCAGCGCCGCGGGCCCCGAGAAGGAGACCCAGTACTTC